The source of this T cell receptor (beta chain) is a study of T cell responses to AZD1222 COVID-19 vaccine. Produced via immunoSEQ multiplex PCR; TCRdb's table is partial and in-frame only. Here the sample spans tens of thousands of clones, roughly 93% being singletons. This CDR3 region has 15 residues. Deletions cut 5 bases from V and 4 bases from J, with 16 bases between. Germline V lookup: CDR1 SGHDT, CDR2 YYEEEE. Study-wide points: The sample set comprised mostly white British donors with more females, and clonal diversity was possibly underestimated.

Remarks on this clone: Antigen specificity is unknown.

This chain joins TRBV5-6 and TRBJ2-1; perhaps TRBD2 as D (6 bases). The material sequenced was peripheral blood, taken on day 0 of AZD1222 vaccination. This TCR was sampled from an adult in good health. The CDR3 nucleotides read TGTGCCAGCAGTTATAGGGGACTGAAATACAATGAGCAGTTCTTC. Its protein is CASSYRGLKYNEQFF.